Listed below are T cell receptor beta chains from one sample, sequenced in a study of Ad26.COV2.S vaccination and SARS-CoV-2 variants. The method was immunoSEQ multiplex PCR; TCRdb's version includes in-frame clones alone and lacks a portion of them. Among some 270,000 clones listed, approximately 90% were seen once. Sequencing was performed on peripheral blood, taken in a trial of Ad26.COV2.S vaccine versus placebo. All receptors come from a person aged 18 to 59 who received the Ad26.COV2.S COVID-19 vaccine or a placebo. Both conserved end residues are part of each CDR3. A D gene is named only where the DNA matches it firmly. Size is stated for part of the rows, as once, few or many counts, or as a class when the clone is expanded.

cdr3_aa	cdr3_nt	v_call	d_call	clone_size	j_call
CASSQGGNGSPLHF	TGTGCCAGCTCACAAGGGGGAAACGGTTCACCCCTCCACTTT	TRBV18	.	.	TRBJ1-6
CASRAPGGDEQYF	TGTGCCAGCAGGGCGCCAGGGGGAGACGAGCAGTACTTC	TRBV3-1/TRBV3-2	TRBD1	.	TRBJ2-7
CASSLDTGDYGYTF	TGCGCCAGCAGCTTGGATACAGGGGACTATGGCTACACCTTC	TRBV5-1	TRBD1	.	TRBJ1-2
CASSQSAGGALEKLFF	TGCGCCAGCAGCCAATCCGCAGGGGGCGCGCTTGAAAAACTGTTTTTT	TRBV4-3	TRBD1	.	TRBJ1-4
CASSRGRDTQYF	TGTGCCAGCAGCCGGGGGCGAGATACGCAGTATTTT	TRBV12-3/TRBV12-4	.	few	TRBJ2-3
CASSQGQNTEAFF	TGTGCCAGCTCACAGGGACAGAACACTGAAGCTTTCTTT	TRBV18	.	.	TRBJ1-1
CASSPSTDTQYF	TGTGCCAGCAGTCCTAGCACAGATACGCAGTATTTT	TRBV2	.	once	TRBJ2-3
CASSPGTSATDTQYF	TGCGCCAGCAGCCCCGGGACTAGCGCCACAGATACGCAGTATTTT	TRBV4-3	TRBD2	.	TRBJ2-3
CASSIIGGTEAFF	TGTGCCAGCAGCATCATAGGAGGGACTGAAGCTTTCTTT	TRBV7-3	.	once	TRBJ1-1
CASRRGTEKLFF	TGTGCCTCCCGACGGGGGACTGAAAAACTGTTTTTT	TRBV30	.	.	TRBJ1-4
CASSFAPGLAGLNEQFF	TGTGCCAGCAGCTTCGCTCCGGGACTAGCGGGGCTAAATGAGCAGTTCTTC	TRBV5-4	TRBD2	.	TRBJ2-1
CASSHVGGRPGELFF	TGCGCCAGCAGCCATGTGGGGGGGCGCCCCGGGGAGCTGTTTTTT	TRBV4-1	.	once	TRBJ2-2
CASSVGPGGTGELFF	TGTGCCAGCAGCGTAGGGCCAGGGGGCACCGGGGAGCTGTTTTTT	TRBV9	TRBD1	.	TRBJ2-2
CASTPTGRAEQYF	TGTGCCAGTACCCCGACAGGTCGAGCTGAGCAGTACTTC	TRBV19	.	.	TRBJ2-7
CASSIPRAGELFF	TGTGCCAGTAGTATACCCAGGGCCGGGGAGCTGTTTTTT	TRBV19	.	.	TRBJ2-2
CASSQQGAHSGNTIYF	TGTGCCAGCTCGCAACAGGGCGCCCACTCTGGAAACACCATATATTTT	TRBV18	.	.	TRBJ1-3
CASSSLAGGRETQYF	TGTGCCAGCAGCTCGTTAGCGGGGGGGCGGGAGACCCAGTACTTC	TRBV7-2	TRBD2	.	TRBJ2-5
CASSLKAGRKNIQYF	TGTGCCAGCAGTTTAAAGGCAGGGAGGAAAAACATTCAGTACTTC	TRBV27	.	.	TRBJ2-4
CASSSTGTGNSGYTF	TGTGCCAGCTCATCTACCGGGACAGGGAATTCCGGCTACACCTTC	TRBV18	TRBD1	.	TRBJ1-2
CSASETNGGEKLFF	TGCAGTGCTAGTGAAACTAACGGAGGCGAAAAACTGTTTTTT	TRBV20-1	.	.	TRBJ1-4
CASSYSLTSGTDTQYF	TGTGCCAGCAGTTACAGTTTGACTAGCGGCACAGATACGCAGTATTTT	TRBV6-5	TRBD2	.	TRBJ2-3
CASRRSQGANEKLFF	TGTGCCAGCAGAAGGAGCCAGGGCGCTAATGAAAAACTGTTTTTT	TRBV6-5	.	.	TRBJ1-4
CASSGGGSDRKYF	TGTGCCAGCAGCGGTGGGGGCAGTGACAGAAAGTACTTC	TRBV7-2	.	.	TRBJ2-7
CASSGTGVYGYTF	TGTGCCAGTTCCGGGACAGGGGTGTATGGCTACACCTTC	TRBV19	TRBD1	few	TRBJ1-2
CAWSDPPTDTQYF	TGTGCCTGGAGTGACCCTCCCACAGATACGCAGTATTTT	TRBV30	.	.	TRBJ2-3
CASSPPGLAGETQYF	TGTGCCAGCAGCCCACCGGGACTAGCCGGAGAGACCCAGTACTTC	TRBV7-8	TRBD2	.	TRBJ2-5
CASSMRLAGPTDTQYF	TGTGCCAGCAGCATGAGGTTGGCAGGCCCCACAGATACGCAGTATTTT	TRBV21-1	.	.	TRBJ2-3
CASSSLQGGVHKAQYF	TGTGCCAGCAGCTCCCTCCAGGGTGGGGTTCACAAAGCCCAGTACTTC	TRBV7-9	.	.	TRBJ2-5
CASSLRDREWDQPQHF	TGTGCCAGCAGCTTGCGGGACAGGGAGTGGGATCAGCCCCAGCATTTT	TRBV5-6	TRBD1	.	TRBJ1-5